Presented here are 14 T cell receptor beta chains from one specimen sequenced in a study of Graves' ophthalmopathy and Graves' hyperthyroidism (dated by TCRdb to 2017 to 2018). Data came from an Illumina HiSeq 2000. For repertoire sequencing, the TCR beta CDR3 regions were amplified from RNA transcripts. The first round of RT-PCR was done with HTBI primers and the Qiagen OneStep RT-PCR kit, and was followed by a second round of multiplex PCR, then size selection and purification. TCRdb reworked the public reads: Q25 trimming with fastp, MiXCR clone assembly, productive beta chains retained. Under each unique CDR3 protein, matching rows form one entry showing the most common genes and DNA. The table for this sample lists 500,000 to 700,000 distinct CDR3 sequences; approximately 35% of them were counted only once. The top ten hold about 4.2% of the sample. Sequences were obtained from peripheral blood or thyroid tissue (not recorded which). These receptors all come from an adult man with Graves' hyperthyroidism.

The sample holds many counts of this clonotype. An end of the junction does not agree with germline; a read error may underlie this. The rearrangement links TRBV7-7 to TRBJ2-5; 8 nucleotides match TRBD1. The germline V gene has CDR1 SSHAT and CDR2 FNYEAQ (reference sequence). The CDR3 runs 15 residues. DNA of the CDR3: TGTGCTAGCAGCTTCGGAGACAGGGGCCGGGAGACCCAGTACTTC. This translates into CASSFGDRGRETQYF.

This chain links TRBV7-8 with TRBJ2-7; 10 positions match TRBD1. Unmatched junction bases numbered 8, after V lost 5 bases and J lost 4 bases. Germline V gene sequence: CDR1 SGHVS, CDR2 FQNEAQ. CDR3 length: 15 amino acids. CDR3 nucleotide sequence: TGTGCCAGCAGCGGAGGGGACAGGGGTCGTTACGAGCAGTACTTC. Protein sequence: CASSGGDRGRYEQYF.

At least ten counts were recorded for this clonotype. The chain has TRBV12-3 or TRBV12-4 and TRBJ1-1; D remains ambiguous. This CDR3 contains 14 residues. The V and J ends lost 7 bases and 0 bases respectively, with 12 bases between them. The CDR3 bases are TGTGCCAGCACTCTTCCCGGTGTGAACACTGAAGCTTTCTTT. Residues: CASTLPGVNTEAFF.

This chain uses TRBV19 with TRBJ2-6; 8 bases agree with TRBD1. This CDR3 is built from 18 residues. J was trimmed by 2 bases and V by 3 bases; bases with no gene match: 9. CDR1 LNHDA and CDR2 SQIVND come from the germline V gene (reference sequence). In DNA form, the CDR3 reads TGTGCCAGTAGTATGGCGTCTGGACAGGGCGCTGGGGCCAACGTCCTGACTTTC. The encoded protein is CASSMASGQGAGANVLTF.

The V call is TRBV29-1, the J call TRBJ2-7; D is possibly TRBD1 or TRBD2 (5 bases each). The CDR3 is 12 amino acids. The germline gives CDR1 SQVTM, CDR2 ANQGSEA. The CDR3 sequence: CSYSRDGYEQYF. CDR3 sequence (DNA): TGCAGTTACTCCCGGGACGGCTACGAGCAGTACTTC.

This clonotype was observed many times. V gene TRBV10-3 combines with J gene TRBJ1-1; D gene ambiguous. CDR3 length: 13 residues. Between the trimmed V and J ends, which lost 4 bases and 0 bases, there was a span of 6 bases. From germline, CDR1 is ENHRY and CDR2 SYGVKD. CDR3: CAISGQLNTEAFF. CDR3 in DNA: TGTGCCATCAGTGGGCAACTGAACACTGAAGCTTTCTTT.

This clonotype came up many times. The chain has TRBV20-1 and TRBJ2-7, with D perhaps being TRBD1 or TRBD2 (5 bases each). Trimming shortened V by 4 bases and J by 4 bases, and 17 bases separated the two germline ends. Germline CDR1 DFQATT, CDR2 SNEGSKA (reference sequence). This CDR3 contains 14 residues. The CDR3 bases are TGCAGTGCTATTAAAGGGGACCTATCTTACGAGCAGTACTTC. Translation gives CSAIKGDLSYEQYF.

The chain uses TRBV12-3 or TRBV12-4 and TRBJ2-3, with 8 nucleotides matching TRBD2. The trim removed 8 bases at V and 3 bases at J, leaving 10 bases unmatched. The CDR3 is 15 amino acids. CDR3 nucleotides: TGTGCCAGCTCACTCGGGACTAGTGCTACAGATACGCAGTATTTT. Its protein product is CASSLGTSATDTQYF.

The chain links TRBV7-9 to TRBJ2-7, with a possible D match to TRBD1 (7 bases). Germline V lookup: CDR1 SEHNR, CDR2 FQNEAQ (reference sequence). V lost 1 base and J lost 7, with 17 bases in between. The CDR3 totals 15 residues. The CDR3 region has the DNA TGTGCCAGCAGCTTAGGGACGACAGGGAGGAAAGAGCAGTACTTC. Translating gives CASSLGTTGRKEQYF. Full variable domain (missing parts from reference TRBV7-9 and TRBJ2-7): DTGVSQNPRHKITKRGQNVTFRCDPISEHNRLYWYRQTLGQGPEFLTYFQNEAQLEKSRLLSDRFSAERPKGSFSTLEIQRTEQGDSAMYLCASSLGTTGRKEQYFGPGTRLTVT.

This clonotype appeared many times. The chain has TRBV7-9 and TRBJ2-2; tentatively, D is TRBD2 (5 bases). Per germline, CDR1 SEHNR and CDR2 FQNEAQ (reference sequence). V lost 4 bases and J lost 7, with 16 bases in between. The CDR3 length is 15 residues. In DNA, the CDR3 is TGTGCCAGCAGCTCAAATCAATTCGAGGGCGGGGAGCTGTTTTTT. Translated: CASSSNQFEGGELFF.

The gene calls are TRBV7-2 and TRBJ1-2, with D perhaps matching TRBD1 (5 bases). There are 14 residues in the CDR3. Trimming left V 2 bases short and J 6 bases short, with 13 bases between. CDR1 and CDR2 (germline): SGHTA, FQGNSA. CDR3 protein: CASSLKTASNGYTF. The DNA for the CDR3 is TGTGCCAGCAGCTTAAAGACAGCCTCAAATGGCTACACCTTC.

This clonotype was counted at least ten times. V gene TRBV24-1 combines with J gene TRBJ2-2; 7 bases fit TRBD2. Losses at the gene ends were 6 bases for V and 2 bases for J; bases not matched to a gene: 2. CDR1 KGHDR and CDR2 SFDVKD come from the germline V gene. This CDR3 comprises 14 residues. CDR3 sequence reads: CATSPAGNTGELFF. The CDR3 DNA reads TGTGCCACCAGTCCAGCGGGAAACACCGGGGAGCTGTTTTTT.

This clonotype was detected ten times or more. This sequence joins TRBV20-1 and TRBJ2-5; 8 bases match TRBD1. Unmatched junction bases numbered 10, after V lost 5 bases and J lost 5 bases. The CDR3 is made up of 14 amino acids. Germline-derived CDR1 and CDR2 are DFQATT and SNEGSKA (reference sequence). Here the CDR3 reads CSAGGQGAKETQYF. The DNA for the CDR3 is TGCAGTGCTGGCGGACAGGGTGCGAAGGAGACCCAGTACTTC.

This clonotype was detected many times. V usage is TRBV20-1 and J usage is TRBJ2-5; perhaps TRBD2 as D (5 bases). Germline V gene lookup returns CDR1 DFQATT and CDR2 SNEGSKA (reference sequence). The CDR3 sequence is 17 residues long. Trimming pared 1 base from V and 5 bases from J, leaving 23 bases between. The DNA of the CDR3 is TGCAGTGCTAGAGCCTTACTAGAGCTACAAGGATTGGAGACCCAGTACTTC. This sequence encodes CSARALLELQGLETQYF.